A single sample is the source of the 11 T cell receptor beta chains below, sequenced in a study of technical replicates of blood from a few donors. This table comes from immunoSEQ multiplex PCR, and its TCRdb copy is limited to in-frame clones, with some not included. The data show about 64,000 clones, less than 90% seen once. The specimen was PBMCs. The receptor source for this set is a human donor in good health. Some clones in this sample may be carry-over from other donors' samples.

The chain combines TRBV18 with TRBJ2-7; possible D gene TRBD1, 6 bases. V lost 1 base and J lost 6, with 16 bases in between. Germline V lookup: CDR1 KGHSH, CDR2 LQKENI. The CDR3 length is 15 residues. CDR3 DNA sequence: TGTGCCAGCTCACCACTCCCCACAGGGCTGGGCGAGCAGTACTTC. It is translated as CASSPLPTGLGEQYF.

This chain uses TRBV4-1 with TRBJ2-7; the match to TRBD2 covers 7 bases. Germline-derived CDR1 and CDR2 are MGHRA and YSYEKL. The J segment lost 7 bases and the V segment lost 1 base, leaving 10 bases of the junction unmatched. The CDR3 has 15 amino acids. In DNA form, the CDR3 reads TGCGCCAGCAGCCAAGGAAGCGGGACCTCTTTAGAGCAGTACTTC. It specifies CASSQGSGTSLEQYF.

The CDR3 spells CASSLAYGGGQETQYF. CDR3 DNA: TGTGCCAGCAGCTTAGCTTATGGCGGGGGACAAGAGACCCAGTACTTC. The genes are TRBV7-2 and TRBJ2-5; TRBD2 matches at 7 bases. Germline lookup yields CDR1 SGHTA and CDR2 FQGNSA. The CDR3 sequence is 16 residues long. V trimming: 0 bases; J trimming: 2 bases; junction bases outside the gene matches: 6.

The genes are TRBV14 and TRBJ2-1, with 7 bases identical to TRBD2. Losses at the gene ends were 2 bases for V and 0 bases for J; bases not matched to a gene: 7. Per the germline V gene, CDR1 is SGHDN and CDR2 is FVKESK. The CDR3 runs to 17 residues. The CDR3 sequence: CASSQRASGTSYNEQFF. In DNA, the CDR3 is TGTGCCAGCAGCCAAAGAGCAAGCGGGACCTCCTACAATGAGCAGTTCTTC.

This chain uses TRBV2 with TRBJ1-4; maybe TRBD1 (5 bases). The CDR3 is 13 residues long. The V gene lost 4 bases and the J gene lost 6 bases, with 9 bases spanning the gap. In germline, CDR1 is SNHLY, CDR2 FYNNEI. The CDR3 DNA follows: TGTGCCAGCAGTGGGGGGGTTGATGAAAAACTGTTTTTT. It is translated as CASSGGVDEKLFF.

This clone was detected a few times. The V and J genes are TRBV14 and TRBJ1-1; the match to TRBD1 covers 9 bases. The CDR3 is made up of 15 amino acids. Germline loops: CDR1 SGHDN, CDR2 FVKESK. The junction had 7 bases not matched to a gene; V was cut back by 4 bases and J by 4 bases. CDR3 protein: CASSRTGGWVTEAFF. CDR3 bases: TGTGCCAGCAGCCGAACAGGGGGCTGGGTCACTGAAGCTTTCTTT.

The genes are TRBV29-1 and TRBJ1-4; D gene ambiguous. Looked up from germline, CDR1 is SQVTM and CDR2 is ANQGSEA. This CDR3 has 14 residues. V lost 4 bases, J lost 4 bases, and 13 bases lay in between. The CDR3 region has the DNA TGCAGCGTTGGATCCGGCGGCTTTAATGAAAAACTGTTTTTT. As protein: CSVGSGGFNEKLFF.

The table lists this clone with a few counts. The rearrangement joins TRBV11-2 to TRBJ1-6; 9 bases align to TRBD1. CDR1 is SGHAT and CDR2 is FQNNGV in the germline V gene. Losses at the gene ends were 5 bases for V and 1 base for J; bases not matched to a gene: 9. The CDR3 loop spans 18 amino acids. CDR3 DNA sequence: TGTGCCAGCAGCATCCCGACAGGGGGAAGATCCTATAATTCACCCCTCCACTTT. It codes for CASSIPTGGRSYNSPLHF. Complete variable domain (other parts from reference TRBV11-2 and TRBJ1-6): EAGVAQSPRYKIIEKRQSVAFWCNPISGHATLYWYQQILGQGPKLLIQFQNNGVVDDSQLPKDRFSAERLKGVDSTLKIQPAKLEDSAVYLCASSIPTGGRSYNSPLHFGNGTRLTVT.

For the CDR3, the DNA is TGCGCCAGCAGCCAGACTTGGACTAGCGGGAGGACTTTTGGCGAGCAGTACTTC. Amino acid sequence: CASSQTWTSGRTFGEQYF. V is TRBV4-1 and J is TRBJ2-7; 14 bases are a match to TRBD2. Germline CDR1 and CDR2: MGHRA and YSYEKL. V lost 3 bases to trimming and J lost 6 bases; unmatched junction nucleotides: 13. This CDR3 region has 18 residues.

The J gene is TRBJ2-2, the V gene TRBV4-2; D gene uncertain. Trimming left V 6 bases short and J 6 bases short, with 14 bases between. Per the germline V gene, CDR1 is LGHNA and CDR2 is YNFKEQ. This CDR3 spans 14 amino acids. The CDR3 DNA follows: TGTGCCAGCAGACAATTCGGTGCGGCCGGGGAGCTGTTTTTT. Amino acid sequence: CASRQFGAAGELFF.

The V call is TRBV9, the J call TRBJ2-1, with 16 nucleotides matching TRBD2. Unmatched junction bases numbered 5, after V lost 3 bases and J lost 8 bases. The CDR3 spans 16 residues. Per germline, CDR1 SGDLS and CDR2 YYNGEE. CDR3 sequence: CASSAGTSGRAHEQFF. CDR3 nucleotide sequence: TGTGCCAGCAGCGCCGGGACTAGCGGGAGGGCCCATGAGCAGTTCTTC.